Sequencing of this T cell receptor (beta chain) was carried out in a study of cytomegalovirus exposure and HLA in healthy donors. The study ran its PCR with 60 Vbeta and 13 Jbeta primers. The data were produced by immunoSEQ multiplex PCR, yet TCRdb's version contains in-frame clones alone and is incomplete. The sample contains roughly 90,000 clones, roughly 78% of which appear only once. Comment on this clone: Its antigen is unidentified.

Study outcomes and limitations: A highly shared variant cluster was judged a likely technical artifact. Among the CMV-associated chains, a few were confirmed in vitro as specific for CMV antigens. Among donors in an Asian-associated ancestry cluster, a later analysis reportedly found fewer N-insertions than the roughly 700-donor mean. The study designated some 180 TCR beta chains cytomegalovirus-associated.

Per the germline V gene, CDR1 is SGHNT and CDR2 is YENEEA. V gave up 8 bases and J gave up 2 bases; unmatched junction bases: 6. This CDR3 is built from 14 residues. This receptor was taken from a woman between 40 and 55 years old in good health and CMV-seropositive. Sequencing was carried out using PBMCs. V usage is TRBV11-3 and J usage is TRBJ2-7; TRBD1 matches at 10 bases. The CDR3 sequence is CASRPDRGAYEQYF. CDR3 DNA: TGTGCCAGCCGCCCGGACAGGGGGGCCTACGAGCAGTACTTC.